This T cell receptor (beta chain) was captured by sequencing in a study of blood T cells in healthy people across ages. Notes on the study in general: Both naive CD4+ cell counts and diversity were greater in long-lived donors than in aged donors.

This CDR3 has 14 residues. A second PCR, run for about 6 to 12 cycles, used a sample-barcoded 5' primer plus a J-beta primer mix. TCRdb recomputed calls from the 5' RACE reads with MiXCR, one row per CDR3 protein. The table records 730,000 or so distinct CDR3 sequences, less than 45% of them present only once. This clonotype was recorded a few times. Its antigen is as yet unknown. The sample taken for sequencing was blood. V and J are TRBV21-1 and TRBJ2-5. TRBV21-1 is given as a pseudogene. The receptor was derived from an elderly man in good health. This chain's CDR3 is CASSNRGFQETQYF. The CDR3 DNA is TGTGCCAGCAGCAATAGAGGATTCCAAGAGACCCAGTACTTC.